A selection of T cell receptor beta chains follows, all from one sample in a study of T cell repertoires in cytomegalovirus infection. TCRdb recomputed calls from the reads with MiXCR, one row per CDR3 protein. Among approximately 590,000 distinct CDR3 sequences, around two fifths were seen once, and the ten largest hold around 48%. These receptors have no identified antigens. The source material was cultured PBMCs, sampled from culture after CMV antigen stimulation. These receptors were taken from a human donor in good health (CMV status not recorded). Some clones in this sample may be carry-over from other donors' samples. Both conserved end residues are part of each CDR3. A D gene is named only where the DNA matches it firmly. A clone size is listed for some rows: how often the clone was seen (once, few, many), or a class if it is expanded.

CDR3 protein: CASSDAARDPPNNEQFF
CDR3 DNA: TGTGCCAGCAGTGACGCTGCACGGGACCCGCCTAACAATGAGCAGTTCTTC
clone size: -
D gene: -
J gene: TRBJ2-1
V gene: TRBV6-2/TRBV6-3

CDR3 protein: CASSLDRGSPEAFF
CDR3 DNA: TGTGCCAGCAGCTTAGACAGGGGATCCCCTGAAGCTTTCTTT
clone size: -
D gene: TRBD1
J gene: TRBJ1-1
V gene: TRBV7-9

CDR3 protein: CASTLISGGTDTQYF
CDR3 DNA: TGCGCCAGCACCCTGATAAGCGGGGGCACAGATACGCAGTATTTT
clone size: -
D gene: TRBD2
J gene: TRBJ2-3
V gene: TRBV5-1

CDR3 protein: CASSLDRAGNEQYF
CDR3 DNA: TGTGCCAGCAGCTTGGACAGGGCTGGCAACGAGCAGTACTTC
clone size: -
D gene: TRBD1
J gene: TRBJ2-7
V gene: TRBV7-9

CDR3 protein: CAVQTGWDEKLFF
CDR3 DNA: TGTGCCGTTCAGACAGGGTGGGATGAAAAACTGTTTTTT
clone size: -
D gene: TRBD1
J gene: TRBJ1-4
V gene: TRBV6-1

CDR3 protein: CASSFDGSSGNTIYF
CDR3 DNA: TGTGCCAGCAGCTTTGACGGGAGCTCTGGAAACACCATATATTTT
clone size: many
D gene: -
J gene: TRBJ1-3
V gene: TRBV7-2

CDR3 protein: CASSNRQGTEAFF
CDR3 DNA: TGTGCCAGCAGCAACCGACAGGGCACTGAAGCTTTCTTT
clone size: few
D gene: TRBD1
J gene: TRBJ1-1
V gene: TRBV7-2

CDR3 protein: CATSDGNVWGAYEQYF
CDR3 DNA: TGTGCCACCAGTGATGGTAATGTATGGGGGGCCTACGAGCAGTACTTC
clone size: -
D gene: -
J gene: TRBJ2-7
V gene: TRBV24-1

CDR3 protein: CASSPTDEQFF
CDR3 DNA: TGTGCCAGCAGTCCGACCGATGAGCAGTTCTTC
clone size: -
D gene: -
J gene: TRBJ2-1
V gene: TRBV2

CDR3 protein: CASSLIRGRPFF
CDR3 DNA: TGTGCCAGCAGTTTAATTAGGGGCCGCCCGTTCTTC
clone size: -
D gene: -
J gene: TRBJ2-1
V gene: TRBV27

CDR3 protein: CASSPGPGRGYNEQFF
CDR3 DNA: TGCGCCAGCAGCCCGGGGCCGGGGAGAGGGTACAATGAGCAGTTCTTC
clone size: -
D gene: -
J gene: TRBJ2-1
V gene: TRBV5-1

CDR3 protein: CASSDKAGARMDTQYF
CDR3 DNA: TGCGCCAGCAGCGACAAGGCGGGGGCCAGGATGGATACGCAGTATTTT
clone size: few
D gene: -
J gene: TRBJ2-3
V gene: TRBV4-1

CDR3 protein: CASSSLDTRGDEQFF
CDR3 DNA: TGTGCCAGCAGCTCCCTAGATACCCGAGGCGATGAGCAGTTCTTC
clone size: few
D gene: -
J gene: TRBJ2-1
V gene: TRBV7-9

CDR3 protein: CASSLEAHEQYF
CDR3 DNA: TGTGCCAGCAGCTTGGAAGCTCACGAGCAGTACTTC
clone size: -
D gene: -
J gene: TRBJ2-7
V gene: TRBV7-9

CDR3 protein: CASSPSDREAFF
CDR3 DNA: TGTGCCAGCAGTCCCTCAGACCGTGAAGCTTTCTTT
clone size: -
D gene: -
J gene: TRBJ1-1
V gene: TRBV12-3/TRBV12-4

CDR3 protein: CASSSRSRDGNWNEQFF
CDR3 DNA: TGTGCCAGCAGCTCACGATCCCGTGATGGGAATTGGAATGAGCAGTTCTTC
clone size: few
D gene: -
J gene: TRBJ2-1
V gene: TRBV11-2

CDR3 protein: CASSPGRGDNYGYTF
CDR3 DNA: TGTGCCAGCAGCCCTGGTAGAGGGGACAACTATGGCTACACCTTC
clone size: -
D gene: -
J gene: TRBJ1-2
V gene: TRBV5-4

CDR3 protein: CASSFWTGDSYEQYF
CDR3 DNA: TGTGCCAGCAGCTTCTGGACAGGGGATTCCTACGAGCAGTACTTC
clone size: few
D gene: TRBD1
J gene: TRBJ2-7
V gene: TRBV7-9

CDR3 protein: CASSHDRGWVEAFF
CDR3 DNA: TGTGCCAGCAGCCACGATAGGGGGTGGGTTGAAGCTTTCTTT
clone size: -
D gene: -
J gene: TRBJ1-1
V gene: TRBV4-1

CDR3 protein: CASSLGTSGGNEQFF
CDR3 DNA: TGTGCCAGCAGCTTGGGGACTAGCGGGGGGAATGAGCAGTTCTTC
clone size: -
D gene: TRBD2
J gene: TRBJ2-1
V gene: TRBV11-2

CDR3 protein: CASSQRTFNTEAFF
CDR3 DNA: TGCGCCAGCAGCCAAAGGACGTTTAACACTGAAGCTTTCTTT
clone size: -
D gene: -
J gene: TRBJ1-1
V gene: TRBV4-1

CDR3 protein: CASSPQQGLGYGYTF
CDR3 DNA: TGTGCCAGCAGCCCCCAGCAGGGATTGGGCTATGGCTACACCTTC
clone size: many
D gene: -
J gene: TRBJ1-2
V gene: TRBV7-2

CDR3 protein: CASSQSPGDEQFF
CDR3 DNA: TGCGCCAGCAGCCAGTCCCCGGGTGATGAGCAGTTCTTC
clone size: few
D gene: -
J gene: TRBJ2-1
V gene: TRBV4-1

CDR3 protein: CASSLAPGGPEFETQYF
CDR3 DNA: TGTGCCAGCAGTTTAGCCCCGGGAGGGCCGGAGTTTGAGACCCAGTACTTC
clone size: -
D gene: TRBD2
J gene: TRBJ2-5
V gene: TRBV12-3/TRBV12-4

CDR3 protein: CASSEEWAGGPRVTQYF
CDR3 DNA: TGTGCCAGCAGTGAAGAGTGGGCGGGAGGGCCTCGGGTGACCCAGTACTTC
clone size: -
D gene: TRBD2
J gene: TRBJ2-5
V gene: TRBV6-1

CDR3 protein: CASSFIDRVNNEQFF
CDR3 DNA: TGTGCCAGCAGTTTCATAGACAGGGTCAACAATGAGCAGTTCTTC
clone size: -
D gene: TRBD1
J gene: TRBJ2-1
V gene: TRBV27

CDR3 protein: CATSRQGSRNTGELFF
CDR3 DNA: TGTGCCACCAGCCGACAGGGTAGCAGGAACACCGGGGAGCTGTTTTTT
clone size: -
D gene: TRBD1
J gene: TRBJ2-2
V gene: TRBV15

CDR3 protein: CASSSTGLARGTQYF
CDR3 DNA: TGTGCCAGCAGCTCCACTGGACTAGCCAGGGGGACCCAGTACTTC
clone size: few
D gene: TRBD2
J gene: TRBJ2-5
V gene: TRBV7-2

CDR3 protein: CASSQPGTSGGNNEQFF
CDR3 DNA: TGTGCCAGCAGCCAACCCGGGACTAGCGGGGGGAACAATGAGCAGTTCTTC
clone size: -
D gene: TRBD2
J gene: TRBJ2-1
V gene: TRBV14

CDR3 protein: CASSLTQGYIQYF
CDR3 DNA: TGTGCCAGCAGTCTCACACAGGGTTACATTCAGTACTTC
clone size: -
D gene: -
J gene: TRBJ2-4
V gene: TRBV27

CDR3 protein: CASSYSRREQFF
CDR3 DNA: TGTGCCAGCAGTTACTCGAGGCGGGAGCAGTTCTTC
clone size: -
D gene: -
J gene: TRBJ2-1
V gene: TRBV6-2/TRBV6-3

CDR3 protein: CATSAVAGGPDEQFF
CDR3 DNA: TGTGCCACCAGTGCCGTGGCGGGAGGGCCTGATGAGCAGTTCTTC
clone size: few
D gene: TRBD2
J gene: TRBJ2-1
V gene: TRBV24-1

CDR3 protein: CASGLASRGPQETQYF
CDR3 DNA: TGTGCTAGTGGTTTGGCGTCCCGGGGCCCGCAAGAGACCCAGTACTTC
clone size: few
D gene: -
J gene: TRBJ2-5
V gene: TRBV12-5

CDR3 protein: CASSPVTYTDTQYF
CDR3 DNA: TGTGCCAGCAGCCCCGTTACCTACACAGATACGCAGTATTTT
clone size: many
D gene: -
J gene: TRBJ2-3
V gene: TRBV7-2

CDR3 protein: CASSLLAGGQVEQFF
CDR3 DNA: TGTGCCAGCAGCTTACTAGCGGGGGGGCAAGTTGAGCAGTTCTTC
clone size: -
D gene: TRBD2
J gene: TRBJ2-1
V gene: TRBV7-2

CDR3 protein: CASGLYRAPWDEQFF
CDR3 DNA: TGTGCTAGTGGTTTGTACCGGGCCCCCTGGGATGAGCAGTTCTTC
clone size: few
D gene: -
J gene: TRBJ2-1
V gene: TRBV12-5

CDR3 protein: CASSSTGGATYEQYF
CDR3 DNA: TGTGCCAGCAGTTCCACGGGGGGCGCAACCTACGAGCAGTACTTC
clone size: few
D gene: -
J gene: TRBJ2-7
V gene: TRBV7-2

CDR3 protein: CASSREGLDEQYF
CDR3 DNA: TGTGCCAGCAGCCGGGAGGGGCTCGACGAGCAGTACTTC
clone size: few
D gene: TRBD2
J gene: TRBJ2-7
V gene: TRBV11-3

CDR3 protein: CASSLTGGSEQYF
CDR3 DNA: TGTGCCAGCAGCTTGACAGGGGGAAGCGAGCAGTACTTC
clone size: -
D gene: TRBD1
J gene: TRBJ2-7
V gene: TRBV7-2

CDR3 protein: CASRMTATGELFF
CDR3 DNA: TGTGCCAGCAGAATGACTGCGACCGGGGAGCTGTTTTTT
clone size: -
D gene: -
J gene: TRBJ2-2
V gene: TRBV7-6

CDR3 protein: CASSFRTSGRGEQFF
CDR3 DNA: TGTGCCAGCAGCTTTAGGACTAGCGGGAGAGGTGAGCAGTTCTTC
clone size: few
D gene: TRBD2
J gene: TRBJ2-1
V gene: TRBV7-6

CDR3 protein: CASTTGYVREQYF
CDR3 DNA: TGTGCCAGCACCACAGGGTACGTACGCGAGCAGTACTTC
clone size: few
D gene: -
J gene: TRBJ2-7
V gene: TRBV12-3/TRBV12-4

CDR3 protein: CASSSGRGGRNQPQHF
CDR3 DNA: TGTGCCAGTAGTTCGGGACGAGGGGGCCGAAATCAGCCCCAGCATTTT
clone size: -
D gene: TRBD1
J gene: TRBJ1-5
V gene: TRBV19

CDR3 protein: CASKGWGREGPDNEQFF
CDR3 DNA: TGTGCCAGCAAGGGGTGGGGGCGGGAGGGCCCCGACAATGAGCAGTTCTTC
clone size: -
D gene: TRBD2
J gene: TRBJ2-1
V gene: TRBV6-2/TRBV6-3